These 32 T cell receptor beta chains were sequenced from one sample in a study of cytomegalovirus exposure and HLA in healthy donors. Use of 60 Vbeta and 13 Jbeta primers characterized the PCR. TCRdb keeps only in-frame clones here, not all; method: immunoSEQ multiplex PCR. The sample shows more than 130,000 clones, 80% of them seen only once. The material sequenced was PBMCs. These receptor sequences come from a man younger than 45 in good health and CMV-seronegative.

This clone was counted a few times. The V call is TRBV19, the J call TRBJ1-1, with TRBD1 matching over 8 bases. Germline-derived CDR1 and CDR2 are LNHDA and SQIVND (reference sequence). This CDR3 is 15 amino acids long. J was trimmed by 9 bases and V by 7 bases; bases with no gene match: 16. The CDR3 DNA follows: TGTGCCAGTAAGGTCCCTGCGGACAGGGATGGGCAAGCTTTCTTT. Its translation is CASKVPADRDGQAFF. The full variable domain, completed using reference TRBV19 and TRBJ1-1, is DGGITQSPKYLFRKEGQNVTLSCEQNLNHDAMYWYRQDPGQGLRLIYYSQIVNDFQKGDIAEGYSVSREKKESFPLTVTSAQKNPTAFYLCASKVPADRDGQAFFGQGTRLTVV.

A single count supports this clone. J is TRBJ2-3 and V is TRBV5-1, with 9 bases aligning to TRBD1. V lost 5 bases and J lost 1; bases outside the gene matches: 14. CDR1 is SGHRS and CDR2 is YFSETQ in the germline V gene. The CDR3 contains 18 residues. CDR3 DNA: TGCGCCAGCAGAAGGACAGGGGATACACCTTTAGGCACAGATACGCAGTATTTT. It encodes CASRRTGDTPLGTDTQYF. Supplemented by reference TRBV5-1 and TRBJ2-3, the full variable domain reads KAGVTQTPRYLIKTRGQQVTLSCSPISGHRSVSWYQQTPGQGLQFLFEYFSETQRNKGNFPGRFSGRQFSNSRSEMNVSTLELGDSALYLCASRRTGDTPLGTDTQYFGPGTRLTVL.

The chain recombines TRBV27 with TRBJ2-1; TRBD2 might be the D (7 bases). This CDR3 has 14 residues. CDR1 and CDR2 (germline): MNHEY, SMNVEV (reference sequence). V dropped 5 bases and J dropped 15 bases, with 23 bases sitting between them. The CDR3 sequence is CASSRGGGARDPFF. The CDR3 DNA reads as TGTGCCAGCAGTAGAGGAGGGGGGGCGAGGGACCCGTTCTTC.

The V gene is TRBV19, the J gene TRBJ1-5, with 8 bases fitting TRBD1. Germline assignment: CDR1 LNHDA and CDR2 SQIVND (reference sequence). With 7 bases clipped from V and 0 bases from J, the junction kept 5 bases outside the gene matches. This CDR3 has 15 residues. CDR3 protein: CASTDRDYSNQPQHF. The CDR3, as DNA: TGTGCCAGTACGGACAGGGATTATAGCAATCAGCCCCAGCATTTT.

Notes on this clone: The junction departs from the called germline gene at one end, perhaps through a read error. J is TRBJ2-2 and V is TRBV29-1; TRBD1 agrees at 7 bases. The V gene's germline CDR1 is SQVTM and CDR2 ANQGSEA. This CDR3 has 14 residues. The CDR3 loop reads CSVEDRVNTGELFF. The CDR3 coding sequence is TGCAGCGTGGAAGACAGGGTGAACACCGGGGAGCTGTTTTTT.

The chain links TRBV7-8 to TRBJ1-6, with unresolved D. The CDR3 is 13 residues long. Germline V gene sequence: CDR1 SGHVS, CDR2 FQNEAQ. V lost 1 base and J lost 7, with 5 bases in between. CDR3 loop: CASSLDENSPLHF. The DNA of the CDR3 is TGTGCCAGCAGCTTAGACGAGAATTCACCCCTCCACTTT.

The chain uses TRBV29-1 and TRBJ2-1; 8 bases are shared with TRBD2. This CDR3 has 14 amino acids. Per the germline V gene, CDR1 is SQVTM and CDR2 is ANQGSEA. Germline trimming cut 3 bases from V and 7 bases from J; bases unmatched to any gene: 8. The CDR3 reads CSVDSRLALNEQFF. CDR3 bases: TGCAGCGTTGATAGTCGACTAGCGCTTAATGAGCAGTTCTTC.

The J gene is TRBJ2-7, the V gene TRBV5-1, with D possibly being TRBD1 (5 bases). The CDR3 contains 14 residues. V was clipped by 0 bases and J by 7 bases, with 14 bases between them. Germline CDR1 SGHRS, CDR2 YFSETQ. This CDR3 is CASSLVAGIGEQYF. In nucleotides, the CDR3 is TGCGCCAGCAGCTTGGTGGCAGGGATCGGGGAGCAGTACTTC.

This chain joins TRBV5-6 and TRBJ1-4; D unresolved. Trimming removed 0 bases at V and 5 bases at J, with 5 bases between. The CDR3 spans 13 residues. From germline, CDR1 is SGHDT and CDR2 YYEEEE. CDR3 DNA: TGTGCCAGCAGCTTGGGAGGGAATGAAAAACTGTTTTTT. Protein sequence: CASSLGGNEKLFF.

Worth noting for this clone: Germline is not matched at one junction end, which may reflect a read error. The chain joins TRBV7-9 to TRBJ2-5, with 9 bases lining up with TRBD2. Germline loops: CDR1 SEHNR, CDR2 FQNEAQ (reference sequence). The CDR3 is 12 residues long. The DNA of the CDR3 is TGTTCCAGCGGGGGGTCCCAAGAGACCCAGTACTTC. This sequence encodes CSSGGSQETQYF. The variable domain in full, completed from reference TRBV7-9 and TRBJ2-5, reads DTGVSQNPRHKITKRGQNVTFRCDPISEHNRLYWYRQTLGQGPEFLTYFQNEAQLEKSRLLSDRFSAERPKGSFSTLEIQRTEQGDSAMYLCSSGGSQETQYFGPGTRLLVL.

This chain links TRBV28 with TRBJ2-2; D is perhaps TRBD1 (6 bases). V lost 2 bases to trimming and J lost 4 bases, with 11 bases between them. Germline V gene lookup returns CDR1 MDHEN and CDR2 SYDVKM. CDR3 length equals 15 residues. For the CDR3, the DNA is TGTGCCAGCAGTTTAACAGGGAGTCGCACCGGGGAGCTGTTTTTT. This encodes CASSLTGSRTGELFF.

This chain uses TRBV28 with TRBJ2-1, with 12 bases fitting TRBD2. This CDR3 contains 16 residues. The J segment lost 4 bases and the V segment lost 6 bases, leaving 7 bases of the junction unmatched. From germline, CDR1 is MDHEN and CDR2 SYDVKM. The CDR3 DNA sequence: TGTGCCAGCAGCATTGGACTAGCGGGGTTATACAATGAGCAGTTCTTC. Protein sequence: CASSIGLAGLYNEQFF.

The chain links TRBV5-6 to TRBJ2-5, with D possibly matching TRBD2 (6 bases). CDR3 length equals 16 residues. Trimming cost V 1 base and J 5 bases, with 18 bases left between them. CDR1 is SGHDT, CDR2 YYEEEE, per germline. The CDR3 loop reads CASSLPPGTGVETQYF. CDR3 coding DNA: TGTGCCAGCAGCTTGCCTCCCGGGACTGGTGTGGAGACCCAGTACTTC.

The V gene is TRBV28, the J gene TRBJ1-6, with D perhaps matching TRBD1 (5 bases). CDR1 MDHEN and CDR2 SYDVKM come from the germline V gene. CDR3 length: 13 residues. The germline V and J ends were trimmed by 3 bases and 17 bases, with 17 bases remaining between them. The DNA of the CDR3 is TGTGCCAGCAGTTTCTTGACGGGGGGATACTTCCACTTT. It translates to CASSFLTGGYFHF. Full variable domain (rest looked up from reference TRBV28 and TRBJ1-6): DVKVTQSSRYLVKRTGEKVFLECVQDMDHENMFWYRQDPGLGLRLIYFSYDVKMKEKGDIPEGYSVSREKKERFSLILESASTNQTSMYLCASSFLTGGYFHFGNGTRLTVT.

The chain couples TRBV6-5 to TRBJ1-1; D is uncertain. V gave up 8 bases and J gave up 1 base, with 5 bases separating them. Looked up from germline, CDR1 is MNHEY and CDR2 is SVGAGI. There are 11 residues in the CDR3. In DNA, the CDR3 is TGTGCCAGCTTCTCGAACACTGAAGCTTTCTTT. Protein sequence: CASFSNTEAFF.

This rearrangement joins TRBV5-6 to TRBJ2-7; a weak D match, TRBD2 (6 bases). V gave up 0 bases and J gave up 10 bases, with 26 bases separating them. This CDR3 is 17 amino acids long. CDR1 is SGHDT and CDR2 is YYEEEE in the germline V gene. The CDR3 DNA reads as TGTGCCAGCAGCTTGGGACAACGCACCTTCCGGACTACCCAACAGTACTTC. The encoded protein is CASSLGQRTFRTTQQYF.

DNA for the CDR3: TGTGCCAGCTCAGAAACGGCCCAGTACTTC. It codes for CASSETAQYF. The chain is built from TRBV18 and TRBJ2-5, with no clear D. Trimming removed 5 bases at V and 9 bases at J, with 7 bases between. Germline values: CDR1 KGHSH, CDR2 LQKENI. The CDR3 sequence is 10 residues long.

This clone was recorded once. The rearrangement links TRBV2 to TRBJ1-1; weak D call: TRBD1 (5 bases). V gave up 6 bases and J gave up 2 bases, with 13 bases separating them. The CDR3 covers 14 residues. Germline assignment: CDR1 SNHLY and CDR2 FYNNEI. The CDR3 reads CASRGQLVNTEAFF. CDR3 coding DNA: TGTGCCAGCAGAGGACAATTGGTAAACACTGAAGCTTTCTTT.

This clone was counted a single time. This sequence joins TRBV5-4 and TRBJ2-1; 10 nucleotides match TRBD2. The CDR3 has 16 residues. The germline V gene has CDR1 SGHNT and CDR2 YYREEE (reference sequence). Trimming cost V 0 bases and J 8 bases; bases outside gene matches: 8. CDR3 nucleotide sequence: TGTGCCAGCAGCTTGGACCTAGCGGGAGATACCTATGAGCAGTTCTTC. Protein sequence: CASSLDLAGDTYEQFF.

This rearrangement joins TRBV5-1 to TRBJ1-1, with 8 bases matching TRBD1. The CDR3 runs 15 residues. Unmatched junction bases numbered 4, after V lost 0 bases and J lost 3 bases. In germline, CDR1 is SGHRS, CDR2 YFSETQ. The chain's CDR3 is CASSLAGQGYTEAFF. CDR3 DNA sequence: TGCGCCAGCAGCTTGGCCGGACAGGGATACACTGAAGCTTTCTTT.

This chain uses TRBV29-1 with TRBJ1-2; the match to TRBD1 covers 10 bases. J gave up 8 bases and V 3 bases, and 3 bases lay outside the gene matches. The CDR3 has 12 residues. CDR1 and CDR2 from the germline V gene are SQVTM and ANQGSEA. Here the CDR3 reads CSVEGQGNGYTF. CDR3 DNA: TGCAGCGTTGAGGGACAGGGGAACGGCTACACCTTC.

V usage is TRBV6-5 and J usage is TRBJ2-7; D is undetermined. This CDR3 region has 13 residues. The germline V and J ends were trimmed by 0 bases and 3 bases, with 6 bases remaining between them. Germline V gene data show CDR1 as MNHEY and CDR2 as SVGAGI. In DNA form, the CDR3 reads TGTGCCAGCAGTTACTCTAGGAGCTACGAGCAGTACTTC. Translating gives CASSYSRSYEQYF.

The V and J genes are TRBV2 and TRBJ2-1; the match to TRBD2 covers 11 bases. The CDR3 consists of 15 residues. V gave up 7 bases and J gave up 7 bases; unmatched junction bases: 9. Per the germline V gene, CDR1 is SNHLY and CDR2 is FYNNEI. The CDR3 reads CASKGNSGRANEQFF. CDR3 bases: TGTGCCAGCAAGGGGAATAGCGGGAGGGCAAATGAGCAGTTCTTC.

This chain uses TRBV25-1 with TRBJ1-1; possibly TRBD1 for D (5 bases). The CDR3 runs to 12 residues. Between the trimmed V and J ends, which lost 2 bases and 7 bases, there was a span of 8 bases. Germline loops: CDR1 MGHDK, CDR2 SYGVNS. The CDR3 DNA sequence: TGTGCCAGCAGTGAAGGACACCTTGAAGCTTTCTTT. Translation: CASSEGHLEAFF.

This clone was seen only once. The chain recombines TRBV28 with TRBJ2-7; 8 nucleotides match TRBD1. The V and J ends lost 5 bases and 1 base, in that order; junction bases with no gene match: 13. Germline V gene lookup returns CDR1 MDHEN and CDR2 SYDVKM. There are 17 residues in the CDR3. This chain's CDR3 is CASSPGTGPLRSYEQYF. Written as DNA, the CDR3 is TGTGCCAGCAGTCCGGGGACAGGCCCATTAAGATCCTACGAGCAGTACTTC.

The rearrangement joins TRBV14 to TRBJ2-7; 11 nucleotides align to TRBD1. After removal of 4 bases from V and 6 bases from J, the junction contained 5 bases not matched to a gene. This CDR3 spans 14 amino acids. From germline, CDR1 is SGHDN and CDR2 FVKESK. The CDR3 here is CASSRGTGGCEQYF. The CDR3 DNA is TGTGCCAGCAGCCGGGGGACAGGGGGGTGCGAGCAGTACTTC.

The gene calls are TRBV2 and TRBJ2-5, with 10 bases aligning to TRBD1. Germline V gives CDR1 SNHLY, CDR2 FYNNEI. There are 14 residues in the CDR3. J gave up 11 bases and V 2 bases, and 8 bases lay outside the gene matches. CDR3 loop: CASSEWTGGGEQYF. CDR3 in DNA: TGTGCCAGCAGTGAATGGACAGGGGGTGGGGAGCAGTACTTC.

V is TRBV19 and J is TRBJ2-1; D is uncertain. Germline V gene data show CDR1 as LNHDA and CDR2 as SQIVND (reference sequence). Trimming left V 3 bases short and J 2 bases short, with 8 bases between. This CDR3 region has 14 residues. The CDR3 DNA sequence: TGTGCCAGTAGTATTGCAGGCACCTACAATGAGCAGTTCTTC. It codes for CASSIAGTYNEQFF.

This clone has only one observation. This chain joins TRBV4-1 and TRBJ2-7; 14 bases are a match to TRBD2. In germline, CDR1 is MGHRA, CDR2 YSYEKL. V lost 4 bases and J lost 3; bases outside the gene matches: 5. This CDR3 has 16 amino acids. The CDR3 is CASSLGTSGSLYEQYF. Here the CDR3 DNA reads TGCGCCAGCAGCCTGGGGACTAGCGGGAGTCTCTACGAGCAGTACTTC.

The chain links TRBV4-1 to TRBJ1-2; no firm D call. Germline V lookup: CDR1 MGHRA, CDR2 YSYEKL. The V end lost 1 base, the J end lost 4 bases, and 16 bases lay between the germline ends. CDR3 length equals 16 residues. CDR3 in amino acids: CASSQAFRAAFYGYTF. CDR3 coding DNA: TGCGCCAGCAGCCAAGCTTTTCGCGCGGCGTTCTATGGCTACACCTTC.

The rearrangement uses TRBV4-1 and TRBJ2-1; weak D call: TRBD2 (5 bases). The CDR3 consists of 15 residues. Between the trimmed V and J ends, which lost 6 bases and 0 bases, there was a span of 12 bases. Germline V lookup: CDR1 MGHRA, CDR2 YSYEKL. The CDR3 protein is CASRPTRSSYNEQFF. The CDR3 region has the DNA TGCGCCAGCAGGCCCACTAGGAGCTCCTACAATGAGCAGTTCTTC.

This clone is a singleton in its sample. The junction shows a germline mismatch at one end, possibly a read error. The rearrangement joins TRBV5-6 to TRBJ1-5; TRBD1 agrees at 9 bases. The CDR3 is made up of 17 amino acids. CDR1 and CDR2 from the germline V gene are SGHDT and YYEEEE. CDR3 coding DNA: TGTGCCAGCAGCTCGGGACAGGGACGTTGGAGCAATCAGCCCCAGAATTTT. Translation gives CASSSGQGRWSNQPQNF.